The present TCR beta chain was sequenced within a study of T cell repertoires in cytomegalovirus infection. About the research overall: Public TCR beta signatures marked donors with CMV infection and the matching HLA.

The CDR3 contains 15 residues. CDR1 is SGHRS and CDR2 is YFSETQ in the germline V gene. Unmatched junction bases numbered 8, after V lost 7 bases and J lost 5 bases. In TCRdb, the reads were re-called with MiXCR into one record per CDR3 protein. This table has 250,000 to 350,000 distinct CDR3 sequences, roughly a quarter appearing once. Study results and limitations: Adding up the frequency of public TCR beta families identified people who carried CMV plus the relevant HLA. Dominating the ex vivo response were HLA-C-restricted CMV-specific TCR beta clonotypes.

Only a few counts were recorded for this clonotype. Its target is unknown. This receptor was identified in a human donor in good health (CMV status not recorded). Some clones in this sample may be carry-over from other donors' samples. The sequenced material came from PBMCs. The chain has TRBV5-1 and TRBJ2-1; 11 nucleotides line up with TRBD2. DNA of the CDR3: TGCGCCAGCTCCGCTAGCGGGGGGCTTAACAATGAGCAGTTCTTC. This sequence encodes CASSASGGLNNEQFF.